Listed here are 2 T cell receptor beta chains from one sample, sequenced in a study of blood T cells in healthy people across ages. With a J-beta primer mix and a sample-barcoded 5' primer, a second PCR ran about 7 to 12 cycles. TCRdb fed the 5' RACE reads into MiXCR, producing one record per CDR3 protein. The sample lists about 1.7 million distinct CDR3 sequences, 28% occurring once. The sequenced sample consisted of blood. Receptors originate from a woman under 40 in good health.

This clonotype is a singleton in its sample. V and J are TRBV20-1 and TRBJ1-1; 8 bases are a match to TRBD1. Germline-derived CDR1 and CDR2 are DFQATT and SNEGSKA (reference sequence). J lost 1 base, V lost 3 bases, and 10 bases had no gene match. The CDR3 spans 16 residues. In DNA form, the CDR3 reads TGCAGTGCTAGGACCCGGACAGGGACCCGGAACACTGAAGCTTTCTTT. Its protein is CSARTRTGTRNTEAFF.

This clonotype was counted a few times. V is TRBV28 and J is TRBJ2-7; a weak D match, TRBD2 (6 bases). V was clipped by 5 bases and J by 3 bases, with 14 bases between them. In germline, CDR1 is MDHEN, CDR2 SYDVKM. This CDR3 contains 14 residues. The CDR3 loop reads CASSNQGGGYEQYF. CDR3 nucleotides: TGTGCCAGCAGTAATCAGGGAGGAGGCTACGAGCAGTACTTC.